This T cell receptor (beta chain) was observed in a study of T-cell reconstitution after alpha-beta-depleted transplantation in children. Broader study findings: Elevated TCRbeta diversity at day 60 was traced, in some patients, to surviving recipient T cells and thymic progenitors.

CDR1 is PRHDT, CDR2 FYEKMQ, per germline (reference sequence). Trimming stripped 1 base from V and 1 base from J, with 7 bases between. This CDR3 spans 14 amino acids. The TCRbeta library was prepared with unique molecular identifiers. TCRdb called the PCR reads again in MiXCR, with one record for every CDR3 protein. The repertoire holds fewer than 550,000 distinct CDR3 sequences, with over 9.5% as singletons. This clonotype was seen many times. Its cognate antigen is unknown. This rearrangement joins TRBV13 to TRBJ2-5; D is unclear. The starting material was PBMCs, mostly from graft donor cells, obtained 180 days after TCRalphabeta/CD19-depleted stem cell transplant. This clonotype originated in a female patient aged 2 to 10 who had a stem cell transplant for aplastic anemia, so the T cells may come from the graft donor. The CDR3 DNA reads TGTGCCAGCAGCTTAGTTTCCAGCCAAGAGACCCAGTACTTC. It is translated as CASSLVSSQETQYF.